The present T cell receptor (beta chain) was sequenced within a study of OX40 agonist ivuxolimab in advanced cancers. V was pared by 2 bases and J by 0 bases, with 7 bases between. CDR1 is KGHSH and CDR2 is LQKENI in the germline V gene. CDR3 length equals 14 residues. Only in-frame clones appear in the TCRdb table, and some are missing; sequencing was by immunoSEQ multiplex PCR. The table includes 60,000 to 90,000 clones, approximately 84% detected once. This receptor was identified in an adult with an advanced solid tumor such as melanoma, head and neck, liver or kidney cancer. The chain carries TRBV18 and TRBJ1-2; D unresolved. This specimen was CD4+ or CD8+ T cells sorted from blood, taken in a trial of the OX40 agonist ivuxolimab. The CDR3: CASSPYPANYGYTF. The CDR3 DNA follows: TGTGCCAGCTCACCATATCCGGCTAACTATGGCTACACCTTC. The entire variable domain, with the rest obtained from reference TRBV18 and TRBJ1-2, is as follows: NAGVMQNPRHLVRRRGQEARLRCSPMKGHSHVYWYRQLPEEGLKFMVYLQKENIIDESGMPKERFSAEFPKEGPSILRIQQVVRGDSAAYFCASSPYPANYGYTFGSGTRLTVV.